This T cell receptor (beta chain) emerged from a study of Ad26.COV2.S vaccination and SARS-CoV-2 variants. Described treatment: about 20 received Ad26.COV2.S at low or high dose, single or two shots; 5 received placebo; per-sample allocation not given. The samples were gathered on day 63 after the first injection of vaccine or placebo. The study's findings and limits: Among vaccine recipients, spike-specific TCR breadth exceeded that of placebo recipients.

This clone was seen only a few times. Its target is unknown. Libraries were prepared by immunoSEQ multiplex PCR; TCRdb keeps only in-frame clonotypes and omits some of them. This table holds over 400,000 clones, approximately 92% found once. This CDR3 has 14 amino acids. Germline V gene data show CDR1 as MGHRA and CDR2 as YSYEKL. V was pared by 1 base and J by 4 bases, with 10 bases between. The chain carries TRBV4-1 and TRBJ1-2; no clear D. The receptor comes from a person aged 18-60 years who received the Ad26.COV2.S COVID-19 vaccine or a placebo. The source material was peripheral blood, sampled in a trial of Ad26.COV2.S vaccine versus placebo. CDR3 nucleotides: TGCGCCAGCAGCCAAGTACAAGCGATCTATGGCTACACCTTC. It is translated as CASSQVQAIYGYTF.